This T cell receptor beta chain was found in a study of T cells in tuberculosis. Study-wide background: PBMC were archived before or within 7 days of starting treatment.

Time point given: new active TB diagnosis, blood taken before or within 7 days of starting treatment. Generated by immunoSEQ multiplex PCR, the TCRdb table keeps only in-frame clones and is missing some. The sample holds 20,000 to 25,000 clones; approximately 85% are singletons and the top ten take more than 12%. CDR1 is LNHDA, CDR2 SQIVND, per germline (reference sequence). The CDR3 is made up of 15 amino acids. Trimming took 2 bases from V and 6 from J, leaving 14 bases between them. This clonotype originated in an adult with tuberculosis. The chain employs TRBV19 and TRBJ1-5; D may be TRBD1 (5 bases). The sequences come from PBMCs, collected at tuberculosis diagnosis. In DNA form, the CDR3 reads TGTGCCAGTAGTATACAGGACATAGGGTCTCAGCCCCAGCATTTT. It specifies CASSIQDIGSQPQHF.